This passage covers 25 T cell receptor beta chains from one sample sequenced in a study of beta chain features in type 1 diabetes. Isolated RNA was reverse transcribed in full, so expressed TCRB transcripts were sequenced. Clones were read by immunoSEQ multiplex PCR, and TCRdb kept only the in-frame ones, dropping some. The profile shows about 320,000 clones, 13% to 15% of them singletons. The sequenced sample was central memory CD4+ T cells from blood. These receptors were collected from a man aged 30-40 years in good health.

This clone was observed at least ten times. The chain combines TRBV7-2 with TRBJ2-3; D call uncertain. CDR1 is SGHTA and CDR2 is FQGNSA in the germline V gene. The CDR3 sequence is 13 residues long. Trimming left V 11 bases short and J 0 bases short, with 12 bases between. In DNA, the CDR3 is TGTGCCTCCGGAAGATATAGCACAGATACGCAGTATTTT. It codes for CASGRYSTDTQYF.

The chain recombines TRBV4-1 with TRBJ1-6, with 7 positions matching TRBD1. The CDR3 has 15 amino acids. V lost 4 bases to trimming and J lost 5 bases; unmatched junction nucleotides: 5. The germline V gene encodes CDR1 MGHRA and CDR2 YSYEKL. The CDR3 spells CASSPRGFNNSPLHF. The CDR3 DNA is TGCGCCAGCAGCCCCAGGGGGTTTAATAATTCACCCCTCCACTTT.

For the CDR3, the DNA is TGTGCCAGTAGTCCTCCCCTCCCCCGCGGCGGCTACACCTTC. This encodes CASSPPLPRGGYTF. This chain links TRBV19 with TRBJ1-2; no clear D gene. This CDR3 contains 14 residues. CDR1 LNHDA and CDR2 SQIVND come from the germline V gene (reference sequence). V was trimmed by 5 bases and J by 8 bases, leaving 18 bases between them.

This clone was observed a handful of times. The chain carries TRBV2 and TRBJ2-3; 12 bases match TRBD2. V gave up 2 bases and J gave up 1 base; unmatched junction bases: 4. Germline loops: CDR1 SNHLY, CDR2 FYNNEI. This CDR3 region has 17 residues. CDR3 protein: CASSELPSGGGTDTQYF. Here the CDR3 DNA reads TGTGCCAGCAGTGAACTCCCTAGCGGGGGGGGCACAGATACGCAGTATTTT.

This rearrangement joins TRBV20-1 to TRBJ2-5; 10 nucleotides align to TRBD2. Trimming removed 7 bases from V and 4 bases from J; junction bases left unmatched: 0. Germline V gives CDR1 DFQATT, CDR2 SNEGSKA (reference sequence). The CDR3 runs to 11 residues. In DNA form, the CDR3 reads TGCAGTGGACTAGCGGGAGAGACCCAGTACTTC. Amino acids: CSGLAGETQYF.

This clone was found a few times. The V call is TRBV11-2, the J call TRBJ2-5; 7 bases align to TRBD1. The V segment lost 5 bases and the J segment 5 bases; nucleotides outside the gene matches: 8. This CDR3 is 14 amino acids long. Germline lookup yields CDR1 SGHAT and CDR2 FQNNGV. CDR3 nucleotide sequence: TGTGCCAGCAGCCCCGAGGGGGCTCTGGAGACCCAGTACTTC. Encoded protein: CASSPEGALETQYF.

J is TRBJ2-3 and V is TRBV6-6; no reliable D call. This CDR3 has 14 amino acids. Germline loops: CDR1 MNHNY, CDR2 SVGAGI (reference sequence). With 5 bases removed from V and 2 bases from J, the gap between germline ends came to 11 bases. CDR3 in DNA: TGTGCCAGCAGTGTACCCGGCCTCACAGATACGCAGTATTTT. Translating gives CASSVPGLTDTQYF.

This clone appeared a single time. The J gene is TRBJ2-7, the V gene TRBV27, with D tentatively TRBD2 (5 bases). Germline V gene sequence: CDR1 MNHEY, CDR2 SMNVEV (reference sequence). The length of the CDR3 is 15 residues. Trimming cost V 2 bases and J 4 bases, with 15 bases left between them. The CDR3 DNA follows: TGTGCCAGCAGTTTAACGCTCGGACTCGGATACGAGCAGTACTTC. It specifies CASSLTLGLGYEQYF.

This clone appeared a few times. The rearrangement links TRBV6-1 to TRBJ2-1; 7 bases align to TRBD1. There are 13 residues in the CDR3. V gave up 5 bases and J gave up 6 bases; unmatched junction bases: 4. Germline CDR1 reads MNHNS; CDR2 reads SASEGT. The CDR3 DNA reads as TGTGCCAGCAGTCGGGACAGAATCAATGAGCAGTTCTTC. Residues: CASSRDRINEQFF.

The chain recombines TRBV5-6 with TRBJ1-1, with TRBD1 as a possible D gene (5 bases). Per the germline V gene, CDR1 is SGHDT and CDR2 is YYEEEE. This CDR3 contains 15 residues. Trimming cost V 0 bases and J 10 bases, with 19 bases left between them. The CDR3 nucleotides read TGTGCCAGCAGCTTGGATATGGGGCCCTCCTTGGGAGCTTTCTTT. It encodes CASSLDMGPSLGAFF.

There are a few counts of this clone. Other DNA variants within this sample encode the same CDR3. This chain uses TRBV6-6 with TRBJ2-2, with 7 bases that match TRBD2. Germline assignment: CDR1 MNHNY and CDR2 SVGAGI (reference sequence). Trimming cost V 6 bases and J 2 bases; bases outside gene matches: 6. This CDR3 contains 15 residues. Here the CDR3 reads CASSPGGTNTGELFF. The CDR3 nucleotides are TGTGCCAGCAGCCCCGGGGGGACTAACACCGGGGAGCTGTTTTTT.

A few counts support this clone. V is TRBV7-9 and J is TRBJ1-1, with a weak D call TRBD1 (6 bases). The CDR3 extends over 14 amino acids. V shed 3 bases and J shed 0 bases, with 8 bases lying between them. Germline CDR1 is SEHNR and CDR2 is FQNEAQ (reference sequence). The CDR3 loop is CASSFDRMNTEAFF. The CDR3 DNA sequence: TGTGCCAGCAGCTTCGACAGGATGAACACTGAAGCTTTCTTT.

This clone was seen a handful of times. The chain links TRBV18 to TRBJ1-2; 9 bases are shared with TRBD1. This CDR3 region has 14 residues. Trimming removed 3 bases from V and 2 bases from J; junction bases left unmatched: 1. The germline gives CDR1 KGHSH, CDR2 LQKENI. The CDR3: CASSPGQGNYGYTF. The CDR3 DNA sequence: TGTGCCAGCTCACCGGGACAGGGAAACTATGGCTACACCTTC.

A few counts support this clone. The chain carries TRBV5-1 and TRBJ2-7; TRBD1 agrees at 8 bases. There are 15 residues in the CDR3. The junction had 9 bases not matched to a gene; V was cut back by 3 bases and J by 4 bases. Germline CDR1 reads SGHRS; CDR2 reads YFSETQ. The CDR3 bases are TGCGCCAGCAGCTGGACGCAGGGGGCGCAGTACGAGCAGTACTTC. This codes for CASSWTQGAQYEQYF.

This clone was picked up a small number of times. The chain couples TRBV4-1 to TRBJ1-5; no definite D call. CDR1 and CDR2 (germline): MGHRA, YSYEKL. Deletions cut 6 bases from V and 1 base from J, with 16 bases between. The CDR3 loop spans 16 amino acids. The CDR3 region is CASRATWEESNQPQHF. The CDR3 DNA is TGCGCCAGCAGAGCGACGTGGGAGGAAAGCAATCAGCCCCAGCATTTT.

The V gene is TRBV2, the J gene TRBJ2-7; D unclear. This CDR3 has 13 amino acids. Between the trimmed V and J ends, which lost 1 base and 3 bases, there was a span of 7 bases. Germline CDR1 and CDR2: SNHLY and FYNNEI. The CDR3 nucleotides read TGTGCCAGCAGTGAAGAGGTCGGCTACGAGCAGTACGTC. Protein product: CASSEEVGYEQYV.

The DNA for the CDR3 is TGTGCCAGTAGTATAGGTGGGACTAGCGGCAATGAGCAGTTCTTC. Translation: CASSIGGTSGNEQFF. The rearrangement links TRBV19 to TRBJ2-1; 11 bases align to TRBD2. Germline-derived CDR1 and CDR2 are LNHDA and SQIVND (reference sequence). Trimming cost V 1 base and J 6 bases; bases outside gene matches: 2. CDR3 length: 15 amino acids.

This clone showed up many times. J is TRBJ1-1 and V is TRBV7-2; 8 nucleotides agree with TRBD1. V shed 3 bases and J 5 bases; nucleotides not matched to a gene: 5. CDR1 is SGHTA, CDR2 FQGNSA, per germline. The CDR3 runs to 14 residues. CDR3 residues: CASSFSRGRTEAFF. DNA for the CDR3: TGTGCCAGCAGCTTTTCCAGGGGGCGGACTGAAGCTTTCTTT. Complete variable domain (other parts from reference TRBV7-2 and TRBJ1-1): GAGVSQSPSNKVTEKGKDVELRCDPISGHTALYWYRQSLGQGLEFLIYFQGNSAPDKSGLPSDRFSAERTGGSVSTLTIQRTQQEDSAVYLCASSFSRGRTEAFFGQGTRLTVV.

The V gene is TRBV7-8, the J gene TRBJ2-1; the D gene is possibly TRBD2 (6 bases). CDR1 and CDR2 from the germline V gene are SGHVS and FQNEAQ. The CDR3 contains 17 residues. Trimming removed 5 bases from V and 9 bases from J, with 26 bases in between. CDR3 sequence reads: CASSLPFSGLSVSEQFF. The CDR3 nucleotides are TGTGCCAGCAGCCTGCCTTTCTCGGGACTTAGCGTGTCTGAGCAGTTCTTC.

The chain joins TRBV5-1 to TRBJ2-1; 8 positions agree with TRBD2. Unmatched junction bases numbered 15, after V lost 6 bases and J lost 7 bases. Per germline, CDR1 SGHRS and CDR2 YFSETQ. CDR3 size: 16 residues. CDR3 sequence: CASNPGYGGAANEQFF. The CDR3 nucleotides are TGCGCCAGCAATCCTGGCTACGGGGGGGCCGCGAATGAGCAGTTCTTC.

J is TRBJ1-2 and V is TRBV4-3; D gene ambiguous. Trimming took off 0 bases at V and 4 bases at J, with 9 bases between the two ends. Germline CDR1 reads LGHNA; CDR2 reads YSLEER. CDR3 length equals 14 residues. The CDR3 region has the DNA TGCGCCAGCAGCCAAGATGTGATGACCTATGGCTACACCTTC. As protein: CASSQDVMTYGYTF.

This clone turned up a few times. This rearrangement joins TRBV7-8 to TRBJ1-2, with D tentatively TRBD1 (6 bases). With 4 bases removed from V and 4 bases from J, the gap between germline ends came to 10 bases. Germline V lookup: CDR1 SGHVS, CDR2 FQNEAQ. The CDR3 runs 13 residues. The CDR3 DNA is TGTGCCAGCAGCTCCGGACAGCCCTATGGCTACACCTTC. Its translation: CASSSGQPYGYTF.

This clone was observed a few times. V usage is TRBV13 and J usage is TRBJ1-1; weak D call: TRBD1 (5 bases). The length of the CDR3 is 14 residues. Germline loops: CDR1 PRHDT, CDR2 FYEKMQ (reference sequence). V lost 5 bases to trimming and J lost 4 bases, with 14 bases between them. The CDR3: CASSAGGAGTEAFF. The CDR3 DNA is TGTGCCAGCAGCGCCGGCGGGGCGGGCACTGAAGCTTTCTTT.

This clone was observed a few times. The chain couples TRBV15 to TRBJ1-4; TRBD1 might be the D (6 bases). Looked up from germline, CDR1 is LNHNV and CDR2 is YYDKDF (reference sequence). The CDR3 is made up of 15 amino acids. Deletions cut 0 bases from V and 7 bases from J, with 12 bases between. The CDR3 region has the DNA TGTGCCACCAGCAGAGAAACAGGGACTCGTGAAAAACTGTTTTTT. Its protein product is CATSRETGTREKLFF.

V usage is TRBV11-2 and J usage is TRBJ2-2; D is uncertain. Trimming removed 1 base at V and 6 bases at J, with 6 bases between. This CDR3 contains 13 residues. The V gene's germline CDR1 is SGHAT and CDR2 FQNNGV. The CDR3 DNA reads as TGTGCCAGCAGCTTAGGCGGCCCCGGGGAGCTGTTTTTT. This codes for CASSLGGPGELFF.